This T cell receptor beta chain emerged from a study of blood T cell repertoires in COVID-19. Germline CDR1 reads SGHDN; CDR2 reads FVKESK. CDR3 length equals 16 residues. V gave up 1 base and J gave up 4 bases, with 16 bases separating them. Per the study methods: Estimation of nucleated cell counts relied on the amplification of reference gene primers. The data were produced by immunoSEQ multiplex PCR, yet TCRdb's version contains in-frame clones alone and is incomplete. V and J calls and clone size are those listed in that table; D and trimming were worked out from the DNA. The repertoire holds some 220,000 clones, with roughly 84% as singletons.

Sample: peripheral blood. The rearrangement joins TRBV14 to TRBJ1-1; no reliable D call. This receptor was identified in a woman aged 60-75 years who had recovered from COVID-19. The CDR3 region is CASSQARAGGFTEAFF. CDR3 bases: TGTGCCAGCAGCCAAGCTCGGGCGGGAGGGTTCACTGAAGCTTTCTTT. The whole variable domain, remainder taken from reference TRBV14 and TRBJ1-1, is EAGVTQFPSHSVIEKGQTVTLRCDPISGHDNLYWYRRVMGKEIKFLLHFVKESKQDESGMPNNRFLAERTGGTYSTLKVQPAELEDSGVYFCASSQARAGGFTEAFFGQGTRLTVV.